This T cell receptor beta chain was identified during a study of T-cell reconstitution after alpha-beta-depleted transplantation in children (dated by TCRdb to 2015 to 2016). Regarding the complete study: Using TCR repertoire profiling, the study quantitatively followed how T-cell immune reconstitution unfolded in children after TCRalphabeta/CD19-depleted allogeneic hematopoietic cell transplantation.

Sample treatment or condition, as interpreted from the label and publication: allogeneic hematopoietic cell transplantation with graft depleted of TCRalphabeta T cells and CD19 B cells. The transplant recipients were children given TCRalphabeta/CD19-depleted allogeneic hematopoietic cell grafts. The library was obtained by PCR. TCRdb records Illumina HiSeq 2500 as the sequencer. To normalize quantification of the TCRbeta repertoire, the TCR libraries were built with molecular barcoding that relied on unique molecular identifiers. TCRdb reran the public reads through fastp at Q25 and MiXCR, keeping productive beta chains. Records with the same CDR3 protein are collapsed into one entry carrying the most frequent genes and DNA. In this sample the table shows more than 200,000 distinct CDR3 sequences, roughly a sixth of which occur a single time. 43% of the sample is taken by the ten largest. Study-wide findings and limitations: Over the following months the frequencies of hyperexpanded clones went down, and after one year T-cell counts and TCRbeta diversity were mostly credited to newly produced T cells. The apparently early recovery of alphabetaT-cell counts about two months after transplant reportedly depended on only several hundred rapidly expanded clones that came from non-depleted graft cells. The high TCRbeta diversity at day 60 in some patients was ascribed to recipient T cells and intrathymic progenitors that had survived conditioning.

Details on this clonotype: Its binding antigen is unknown. There are no base qualities to consult, and no much larger clone falls within one base.

Cut back by 0 bases and 4 bases, the V and J ends lie 12 bases apart. Per the germline V gene (reference sequence), DFQATT is the CDR1 and SNEGSKA is the CDR2. The CDR3 spans 15 residues, from the cysteine through the phenylalanine. Only CDR3 DNA is held: 45 bases, read in frame from base 1. The TCR sequence derives from a male patient between 2 and 9 years old who had a stem cell transplant for acute lymphoblastic leukemia, so the T cells may come from the graft donor. The chain couples TRBV20-1 to TRBJ2-2; a weak D assignment points to TRBD1 (6 bases agree). Sequenced material: PBMCs, mostly from graft donor cells, taken 360 days after TCRalphabeta/CD19-depleted stem cell transplant. The CDR3: CSARDLQGSTGELFF. The nucleotide sequence is TGCAGTGCTAGAGATCTTCAGGGGTCCACCGGGGAGCTGTTTTTT.